This T cell receptor beta chain comes out of a study of T-cell memory formation after mild COVID-19. About the research overall: TCR clusters largely stayed donor specific.

TCRdb called the 5' RACE reads again in MiXCR, with one record for every CDR3 protein. The table lists around 50,000 distinct CDR3 sequences, about 12% of them singletons. Study results and limitations: Day 15 to 85 contracting clones showed balanced CD4/CD8; later expanders leaned CD4+. For contracting clones, CD4+ ones sat mainly in CM and EM, CD8+ in EMRA.

This clonotype has just a few counts. Its target is not known. Germline loops: CDR1 DFQATT, CDR2 SNEGSKA (reference sequence). The ends were cut back, 5 bases at V and 5 bases at J, with 6 bases in the middle. The CDR3 length is 10 residues. The receptor comes from a man aged 18 to 30 who had mild COVID-19 (a few samples of this study predate the infection). Cell type and time point are not known. The chain joins TRBV20-1 to TRBJ2-5; D is ambiguous. The sequencing input was PBMCs or a T cell subset sorted from them (not recorded which). DNA of the CDR3: TGCAGTGCTGGTAGGGAGACCCAGTACTTC. It is translated as CSAGRETQYF.